Listed here are 3 T cell receptor beta chains from one sample, sequenced in a study of a mutant IDH1 vaccine in newly diagnosed glioma. For these receptors, no antigen is known. The time point was: week 35, safety follow-up. The content of each vaccine dose was 300 ug of mutant IDH1 20-mer peptide, and topical imiquimod accompanied it. The assay was immunoSEQ multiplex PCR, and TCRdb's table has in-frame clones only and misses some. The sample records 58,000 or so clones, roughly nine tenths being singletons. The sequencing here drew on PBMCs, taken from a glioma patient whose treatment included an IDH1 peptide vaccine. Source of these receptors: a man between 40 and 49 years old with glioma.

This clone was observed a few times. The chain has TRBV7-3 and TRBJ2-1; 9 bases are shared with TRBD2. CDR3 length equals 16 residues. V lost 1 base and J lost 7; bases outside the gene matches: 8. Germline V CDR1 and CDR2: SGHTA, FQGTGA. The CDR3 here is CASSLNAGGLANEQFF. The DNA of the CDR3 is TGTGCCAGCAGCTTAAATGCGGGAGGGTTAGCGAATGAGCAGTTCTTC.

This clone has just a few counts. This chain uses TRBV4-1 with TRBJ1-1; tentative D call: TRBD1 (5 bases). This CDR3 region has 14 residues. V was cut by 1 base and J by 5 bases, with 11 bases left in between. Germline V gene data show CDR1 as MGHRA and CDR2 as YSYEKL. The CDR3 here is CASSQGGGGTEAFF. The DNA for the CDR3 is TGCGCCAGCAGCCAAGGCGGGGGTGGAACTGAAGCTTTCTTT.

The chain has TRBV4-1 and TRBJ1-5, with 8 positions matching TRBD1. This CDR3 comprises 18 residues. The J segment lost 4 bases and the V segment lost 2 bases, leaving 13 bases of the junction unmatched. Germline CDR1 MGHRA, CDR2 YSYEKL. The CDR3 reads CASSQIQGARYVNQPQHF. In DNA, the CDR3 is TGCGCCAGCAGCCAAATTCAGGGGGCCAGGTACGTGAATCAGCCCCAGCATTTT.